This T cell receptor (beta chain) was sequenced for a study of cytomegalovirus exposure and HLA in healthy donors. The PCR used 60 Vbeta and 13 Jbeta primers. Clones were sequenced by immunoSEQ multiplex PCR, and TCRdb holds only the in-frame ones, with some missing. The sample shows 200,000 to 250,000 clones, around 80% of them seen only once. This CDR3 is built from 13 residues. Germline CDR1 LNHDA, CDR2 SQIVND (reference sequence). The V gene lost 8 bases and the J gene lost 2 bases, with 12 bases spanning the gap. The source is a man in his thirties or forties in good health and CMV-seronegative. Sequencing was performed on PBMCs. This rearrangement joins TRBV19 to TRBJ1-2, with TRBD1 as a possible D gene (6 bases). The CDR3 here is CASWTERNYGYTF. As DNA, the CDR3 is TGTGCCAGTTGGACAGAAAGGAACTATGGCTACACCTTC.